This section outlines one T cell receptor (beta chain) sequence together with its context. Clones were sequenced by immunoSEQ multiplex PCR, and TCRdb holds only the in-frame ones, with some missing. Seen here are around 70,000 clones, 95% observed once, and the top ten hold about 0.25%. The sample is drawn from a study of technical replicates of blood from a handful of donors. Germline V gene data show CDR1 as MDHEN and CDR2 as SYDVKM. Trimming removed 6 bases from V and 5 bases from J; junction bases left unmatched: 14. The CDR3 contains 16 residues. The clonotype originates from a human donor in good health. The chain uses TRBV28 and TRBJ2-7; TRBD2 aligns across 9 bases. Input material: T cells isolated from PBMCs. CDR3 protein: CASRKSGTSRIHEQYF. Written as DNA, the CDR3 is TGTGCCAGCAGGAAATCCGGGACTAGCCGCATCCACGAGCAGTACTTC.